The 3 T cell receptor beta chains below all came from one sample that was sequenced in a study of OX40 agonist ivuxolimab in advanced cancers. Sequencing used immunoSEQ multiplex PCR; TCRdb keeps in-frame clones, though not all of them. Found here are over 50,000 clones, about nine tenths of them singletons; the top ten hold more than 15%. Sequencing used CD4+ or CD8+ T cells sorted from blood, obtained in a trial of the OX40 agonist ivuxolimab. Receptor source: an adult with an advanced solid tumor such as melanoma, head and neck, liver or kidney cancer.

The genes are TRBV2 and TRBJ2-7; TRBD2 agrees at 10 bases. Germline V gene lookup returns CDR1 SNHLY and CDR2 FYNNEI. The CDR3 has 16 residues. Unmatched junction bases numbered 10, after V lost 3 bases and J lost 5 bases. The CDR3 DNA sequence: TGTGCCAGCAGTGACCCACAAAGCGGGAGGGACCACGAGCAGTACTTC. Translation: CASSDPQSGRDHEQYF. Complete variable domain (other parts from reference TRBV2 and TRBJ2-7): EPEVTQTPSHQVTQMGQEVILRCVPISNHLYFYWYRQILGQKVEFLVSFYNNEISEKSEIFDDQFSVERPDGSNFTLKIRSTKLEDSAMYFCASSDPQSGRDHEQYFGPGTRLTVT.

The chain carries TRBV4-1 and TRBJ1-2, with 10 positions matching TRBD1. Germline CDR1 is MGHRA and CDR2 is YSYEKL. The CDR3 has 16 residues. V was pared by 3 bases and J by 4 bases, with 8 bases of the junction left unmatched. The CDR3 protein is CASSHGPGQGSYGYTF. CDR3 bases: TGCGCCAGCAGCCATGGACCGGGACAGGGGAGCTATGGCTACACCTTC.

This rearrangement joins TRBV28 to TRBJ2-1; the D gene is possibly TRBD1 (6 bases). Trimming took off 4 bases at V and 15 bases at J, with 13 bases between the two ends. In germline, CDR1 is MDHEN, CDR2 SYDVKM. This CDR3 has 11 amino acids. The CDR3 bases are TGTGCCAGCAGTTCCGGACAGTCTGGGTTCTTC. This codes for CASSSGQSGFF.